This TCR beta chain derives from a study of blood T cells in healthy people across ages. This clonotype appeared a few times. What it binds is unknown. Germline V CDR1 and CDR2: LGHNA, YSLEER. The V and J ends lost 3 bases and 4 bases, in that order; junction bases with no gene match: 18. The CDR3 contains 19 residues. The donors, all healthy, were Caucasians living in Russia, aged about 6 to 90. Study results and caveats: With donor CMV status unknown, expanded clonotype changes were possibly confounded. Higher diversity, along with more naive CD4+ cells, distinguished long-lived donors from aged donors. Naive T cell percentage and TCR beta diversity correlated strongly.

It was with a sample-barcoded 5' primer and a J-beta primer mix that a second PCR of about 6 to 11 cycles was run. TCRdb itself ran the 5' RACE reads through MiXCR, one entry per CDR3 protein. The table has 1,500,000 or so distinct CDR3 sequences, around 59% seen once. The specimen was blood. The sequence derives from a young man in good health. The chain combines TRBV4-3 with TRBJ1-2; 9 positions match TRBD1. This CDR3 is CASSQARDRVLPVSYGYTF. The CDR3 bases are TGCGCCAGCAGCCAGGCCCGGGACAGGGTTCTTCCAGTCTCCTATGGCTACACCTTC.